Sequencing of this TCR beta chain was carried out in a study of CD8 T cells in cerebrospinal fluid in Alzheimer's disease (dated by TCRdb to 2019 to 2021). As for the study more broadly: To assess CSF T cell clonal expansion, the study used two single-cell approaches: plate-based nested PCR sequencing and droplet-based sequencing. The study tested whether clonally expanded T cells were present in cerebrospinal fluid from healthy elderly individuals and from patients with neurodegenerative disease. In the droplet-based CSF analysis comparing patients with controls, roughly 10 healthy controls (around 11,000 cells) and roughly 10 patients with MCI or Alzheimer's disease (roughly 10,000 cells) were included. A total of about 26 samples were covered by the CSF gene-expression analysis, which included Parkinson's disease patients. The paper as a whole reports these results and caveats: Compared with controls, patients with MCI or Alzheimer's disease had a higher percentage of their CSF TCRs made up by the single largest clone. In pooled data, a highly expanded clone (at least 3% of TCRs) was found in 1 of 10 healthy subjects versus most of the 6 Alzheimer's patients. It was cautioned by the authors that a causal link between EBV and Alzheimer's disease is not established by the detection of EBV-specific TCRs in CSF. Only samples with detectable clones went into the overall clonality comparison: some 11 healthy, 5 MCI, 5 AD, and 6 PD. The EBV-specific clones were neither the most highly expanded clones nor enriched among patients.

Libraries were made using 10x single-cell sequencing. Profiling of CSF cells was done with 10X Genomics single-cell V(D)J and 5' gene-expression libraries. An Illumina NextSeq550 was used to sequence the CSF single-cell TCR libraries. The paper's processing steps were these. V(D)J reads were aligned to the vdj-GRCh38 alts ensemble 2.0.0 reference and processed with the Cell Ranger vdj pipeline. Clonotypes were defined as cell barcodes sharing the same set of productive CDR3 nucleotide sequences. To connect clonality with transcriptional profiles, clonotype information was added to the gene-expression metadata in Seurat v3.0. CSF cells with more than 1,800 genes, more than 7,500 UMIs or more than 10% mitochondrial reads were excluded. To find TCRs with known antigen specificity, CDR3-beta sequences were matched against VDJdb. The network analysis of clone sharing was performed with the R package qgraph and was limited to TCRs that had complete alpha and beta chains. After the reads were reprocessed by TCRdb, one entry was made per CDR3 protein sequence, with no DNA. The V and J calls shown here were made by TCRdb, not taken from the authors' results. For this sample, the table gives some 500 distinct CDR3 sequences. Of the sample, almost 30% is held by the ten largest clones.

Note on this clonotype: The antigen it recognizes is unknown.

None of the participants had acute infectious disease, and every participant was in good physical condition. Biomarkers including neurofilament, amyloid-beta and tau were used to confirm neurodegeneration in the patients. A live/dead marker was used to sort live CSF cells for droplet-based sequencing. CSF was obtained by lumbar puncture, and immune cells were pelleted by centrifugation at 300g. CSF samples were checked for red blood cells, and any sample contaminated with blood was excluded. CSF cells were cryopreserved by placing the cells in freezing medium, freezing the cells overnight at -80 degrees C, and then storing the cells in liquid nitrogen. Before analysis, CSF samples were stored for less than six months. Spanning cysteine to phenylalanine, the CDR3 consists of 13 amino acids. DNA is not recorded here.

Sequencing was carried out using cerebrospinal fluid. The chain employs TRBV12-3 or TRBV12-4 and TRBJ1-1. This TCR came from a human donor with Alzheimer's disease. The CDR3 sequence is CASSLEVSGEAFF.